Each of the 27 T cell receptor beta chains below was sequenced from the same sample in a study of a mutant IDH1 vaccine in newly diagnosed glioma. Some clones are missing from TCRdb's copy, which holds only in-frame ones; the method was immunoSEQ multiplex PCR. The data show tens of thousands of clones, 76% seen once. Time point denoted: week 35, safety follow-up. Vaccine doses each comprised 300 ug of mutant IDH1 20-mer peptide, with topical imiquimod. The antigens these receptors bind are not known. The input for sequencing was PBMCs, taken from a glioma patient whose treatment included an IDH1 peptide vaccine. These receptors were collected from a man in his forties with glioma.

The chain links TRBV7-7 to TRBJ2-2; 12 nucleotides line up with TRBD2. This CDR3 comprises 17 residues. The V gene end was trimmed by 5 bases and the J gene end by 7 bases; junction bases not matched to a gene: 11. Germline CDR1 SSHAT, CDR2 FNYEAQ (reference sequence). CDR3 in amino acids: CASSPRTSGAAGGELFF. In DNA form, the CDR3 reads TGTGCCAGCAGCCCGAGGACTAGCGGGGCCGCGGGCGGGGAGCTGTTTTTT. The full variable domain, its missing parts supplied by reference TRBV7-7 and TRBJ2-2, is GAGVSQSPRYKVTKRGQDVTLRCDPISSHATLYWYQQALGQGPEFLTYFNYEAQPDKSGLPSDRFSAERPEGSISTLTIQRTEQRDSAMYRCASSPRTSGAAGGELFFGEGSRLTVL.

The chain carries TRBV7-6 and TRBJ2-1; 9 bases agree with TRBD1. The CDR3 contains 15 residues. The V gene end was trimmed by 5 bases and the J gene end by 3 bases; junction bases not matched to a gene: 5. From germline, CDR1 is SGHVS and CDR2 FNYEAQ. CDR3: CASSPDRGNYNEQFF. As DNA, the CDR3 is TGTGCCAGCAGCCCGGACAGGGGTAACTACAATGAGCAGTTCTTC. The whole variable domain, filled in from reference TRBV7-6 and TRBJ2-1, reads GAGVSQSPRYKVTKRGQDVALRCDPISGHVSLYWYRQALGQGPEFLTYFNYEAQQDKSGLPNDRFSAERPEGSISTLTIQRTEQRDSAMYRCASSPDRGNYNEQFFGPGTRLTVL.

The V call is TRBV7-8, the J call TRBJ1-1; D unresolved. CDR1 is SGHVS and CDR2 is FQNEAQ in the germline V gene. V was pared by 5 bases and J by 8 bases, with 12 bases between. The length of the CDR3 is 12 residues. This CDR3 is CASSARAEEAFF. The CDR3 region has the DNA TGTGCCAGCAGCGCTCGTGCGGAGGAAGCTTTCTTT.

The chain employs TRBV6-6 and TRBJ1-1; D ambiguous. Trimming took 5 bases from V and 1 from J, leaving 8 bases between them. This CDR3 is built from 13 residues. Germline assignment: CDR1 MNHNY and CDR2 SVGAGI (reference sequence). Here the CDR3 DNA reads TGTGCCAGCAGTGACCGGGAGAACACTGAAGCTTTCTTT. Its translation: CASSDRENTEAFF.

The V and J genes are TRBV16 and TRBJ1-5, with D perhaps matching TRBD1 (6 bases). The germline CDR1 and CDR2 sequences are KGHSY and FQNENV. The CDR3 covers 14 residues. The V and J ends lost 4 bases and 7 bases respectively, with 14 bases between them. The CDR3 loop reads CASSPSAGEQPQHF. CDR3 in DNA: TGTGCCAGCAGCCCCTCGGCAGGGGAACAGCCCCAGCATTTT.

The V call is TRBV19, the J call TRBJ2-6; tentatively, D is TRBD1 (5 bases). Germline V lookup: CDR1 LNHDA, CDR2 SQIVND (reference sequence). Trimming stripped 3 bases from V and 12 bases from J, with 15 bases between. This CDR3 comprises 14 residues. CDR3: CASSIQAGRGVLTF. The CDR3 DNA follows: TGTGCCAGTAGTATCCAAGCAGGGCGCGGCGTCCTGACTTTC.

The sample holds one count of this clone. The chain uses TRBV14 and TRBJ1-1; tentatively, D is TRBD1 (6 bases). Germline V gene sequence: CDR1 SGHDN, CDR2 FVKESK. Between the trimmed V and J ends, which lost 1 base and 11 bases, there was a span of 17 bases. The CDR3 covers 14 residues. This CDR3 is CASSQATGGASAFF. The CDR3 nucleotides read TGTGCCAGCAGCCAAGCCACGGGGGGGGCCTCGGCTTTCTTT. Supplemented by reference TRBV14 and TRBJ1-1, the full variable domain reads EAGVTQFPSHSVIEKGQTVTLRCDPISGHDNLYWYRRVMGKEIKFLLHFVKESKQDESGMPNNRFLAERTGGTYSTLKVQPAELEDSGVYFCASSQATGGASAFFGQGTRLTVV.

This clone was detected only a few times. The CDR3 reads CASSLGQGGNTEAFF. The CDR3 coding sequence is TGTGCCAGCAGCTTAGGACAGGGGGGGAACACTGAAGCTTTCTTT. The chain combines TRBV7-2 with TRBJ1-1; TRBD1 aligns across 9 bases. J was trimmed by 1 base and V by 1 base; bases with no gene match: 1. This CDR3 contains 15 residues. Germline CDR1 SGHTA, CDR2 FQGNSA.

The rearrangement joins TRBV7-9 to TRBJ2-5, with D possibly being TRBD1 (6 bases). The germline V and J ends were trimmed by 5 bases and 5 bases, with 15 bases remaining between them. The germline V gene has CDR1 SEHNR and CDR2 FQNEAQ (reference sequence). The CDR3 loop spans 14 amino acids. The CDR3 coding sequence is TGTGCCAGCAGCGGAAAGGCAGGGGTGGAGACCCAGTACTTC. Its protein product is CASSGKAGVETQYF.

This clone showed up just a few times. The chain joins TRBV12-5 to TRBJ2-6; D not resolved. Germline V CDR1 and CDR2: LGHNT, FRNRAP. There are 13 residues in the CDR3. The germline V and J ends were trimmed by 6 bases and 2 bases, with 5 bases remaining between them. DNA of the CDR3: TGTGCTAGTGGGTCAACTGGGGCCAACGTCCTGACTTTC. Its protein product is CASGSTGANVLTF.

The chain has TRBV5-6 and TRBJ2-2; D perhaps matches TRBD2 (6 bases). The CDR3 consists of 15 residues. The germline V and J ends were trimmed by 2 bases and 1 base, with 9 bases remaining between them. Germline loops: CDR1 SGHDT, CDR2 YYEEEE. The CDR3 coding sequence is TGTGCCAGCAGCTTTAGCGGCTTGAACACCGGGGAGCTGTTTTTT. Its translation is CASSFSGLNTGELFF.

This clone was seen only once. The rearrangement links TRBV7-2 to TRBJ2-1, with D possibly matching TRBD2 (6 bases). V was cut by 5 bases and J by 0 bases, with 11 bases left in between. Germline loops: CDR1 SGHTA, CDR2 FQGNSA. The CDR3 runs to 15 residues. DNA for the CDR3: TGTGCCAGCAGCACTGGGACTTCCTCCTACAATGAGCAGTTCTTC. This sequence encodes CASSTGTSSYNEQFF.

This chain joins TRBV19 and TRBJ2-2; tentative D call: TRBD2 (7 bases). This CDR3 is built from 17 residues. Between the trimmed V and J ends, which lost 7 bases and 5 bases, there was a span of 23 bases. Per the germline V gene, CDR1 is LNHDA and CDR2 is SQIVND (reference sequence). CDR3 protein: CASMGAASGGRTGELFF. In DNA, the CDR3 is TGTGCCAGTATGGGGGCCGCGTCGGGAGGCCGGACCGGGGAGCTGTTTTTT.

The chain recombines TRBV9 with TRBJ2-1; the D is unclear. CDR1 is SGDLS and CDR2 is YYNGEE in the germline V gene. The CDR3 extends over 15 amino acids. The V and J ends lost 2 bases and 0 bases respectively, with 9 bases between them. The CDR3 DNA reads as TGTGCCAGCAGCGTTGACCTCAGCTCCTACAATGAGCAGTTCTTC. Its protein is CASSVDLSSYNEQFF.

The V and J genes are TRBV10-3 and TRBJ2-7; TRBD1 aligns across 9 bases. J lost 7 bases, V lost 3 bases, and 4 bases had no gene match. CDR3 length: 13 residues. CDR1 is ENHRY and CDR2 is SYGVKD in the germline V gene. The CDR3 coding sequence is TGTGCCATCAGTGAAACAGGGGGCCGGGAGCAGTACGTC. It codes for CAISETGGREQYV.

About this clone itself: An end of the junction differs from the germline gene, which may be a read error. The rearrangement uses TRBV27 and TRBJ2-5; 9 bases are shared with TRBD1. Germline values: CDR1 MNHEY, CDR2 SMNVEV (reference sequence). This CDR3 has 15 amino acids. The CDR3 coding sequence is TGTGCCAGCAGCGAAGGGACAGGGTACCAGGAGACCCAGTACTTC. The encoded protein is CASSEGTGYQETQYF.

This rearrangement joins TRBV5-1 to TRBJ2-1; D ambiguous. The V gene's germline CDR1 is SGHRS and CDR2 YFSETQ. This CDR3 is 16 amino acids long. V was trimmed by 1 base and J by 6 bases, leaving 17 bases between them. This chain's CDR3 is CASSLTHFGSVNEQFF. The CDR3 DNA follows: TGCGCCAGCAGCTTGACCCATTTTGGATCGGTCAATGAGCAGTTCTTC.

The CDR3, as DNA: TGTGCCAGCTCCATTAGCGGGAGGGCCTCCTACAATGAGCAGTTCTTC. Amino acids: CASSISGRASYNEQFF. The rearrangement joins TRBV2 to TRBJ2-1, with 11 positions matching TRBD2. The J segment lost 0 bases and the V segment lost 8 bases, leaving 6 bases of the junction unmatched. The CDR3 spans 16 residues. Germline V CDR1 and CDR2: SNHLY, FYNNEI. The full variable domain, its missing parts supplied by reference TRBV2 and TRBJ2-1, is EPEVTQTPSHQVTQMGQEVILRCVPISNHLYFYWYRQILGQKVEFLVSFYNNEISEKSEIFDDQFSVERPDGSNFTLKIRSTKLEDSAMYFCASSISGRASYNEQFFGPGTRLTVL.

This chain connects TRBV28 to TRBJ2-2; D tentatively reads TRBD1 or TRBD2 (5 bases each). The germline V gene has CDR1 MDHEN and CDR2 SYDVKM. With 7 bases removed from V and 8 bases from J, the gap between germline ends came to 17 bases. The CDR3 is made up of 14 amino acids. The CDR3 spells CASKGERRTGELFF. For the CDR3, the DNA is TGTGCCAGCAAAGGGGAAAGGAGGACTGGGGAGCTGTTTTTT.

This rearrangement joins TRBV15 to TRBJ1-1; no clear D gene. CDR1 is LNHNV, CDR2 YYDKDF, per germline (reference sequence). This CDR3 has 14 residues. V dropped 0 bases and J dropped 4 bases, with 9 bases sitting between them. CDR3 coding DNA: TGTGCCACCAGCAGAGATATTATGGGCACTGAAGCTTTCTTT. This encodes CATSRDIMGTEAFF.

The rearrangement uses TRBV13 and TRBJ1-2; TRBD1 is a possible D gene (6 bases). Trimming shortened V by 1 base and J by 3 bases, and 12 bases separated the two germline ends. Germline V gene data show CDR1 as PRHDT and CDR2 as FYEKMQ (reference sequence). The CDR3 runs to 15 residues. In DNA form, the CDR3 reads TGTGCCAGCAGCTTAGACACAGGGACTTACTATGGCTACACCTTC. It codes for CASSLDTGTYYGYTF.

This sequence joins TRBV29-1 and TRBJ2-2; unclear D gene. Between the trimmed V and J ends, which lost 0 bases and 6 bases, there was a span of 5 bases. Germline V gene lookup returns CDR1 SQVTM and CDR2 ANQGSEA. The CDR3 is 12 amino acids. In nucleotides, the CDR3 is TGCAGCGTTGAAGAGCGAGCCGGGGAGCTGTTTTTT. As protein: CSVEERAGELFF.

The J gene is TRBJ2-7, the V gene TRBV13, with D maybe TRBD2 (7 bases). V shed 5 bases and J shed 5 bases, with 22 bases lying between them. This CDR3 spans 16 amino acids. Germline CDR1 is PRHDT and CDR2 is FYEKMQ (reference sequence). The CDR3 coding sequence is TGTGCCAGCAGCCTGCTACAGGGTGGGAGGGGGAACGAGCAGTACTTC. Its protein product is CASSLLQGGRGNEQYF.

The chain's CDR3 is CASSPNSGETQYF. The CDR3 DNA reads as TGTGCCAGCTCACCGAACTCAGGGGAGACCCAGTACTTC. The chain is built from TRBV18 and TRBJ2-5, with D possibly TRBD1 on 5 matching bases. CDR3 size: 13 residues. Trimming stripped 3 bases from V and 5 bases from J, with 10 bases between. Looked up from germline, CDR1 is KGHSH and CDR2 is LQKENI.

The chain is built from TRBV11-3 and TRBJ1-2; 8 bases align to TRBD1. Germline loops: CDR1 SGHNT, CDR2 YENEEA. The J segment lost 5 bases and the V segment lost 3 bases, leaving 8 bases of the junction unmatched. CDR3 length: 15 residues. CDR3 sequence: CASSLTGEPGYGYTF. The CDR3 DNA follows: TGTGCCAGCAGCTTGACAGGGGAACCTGGGTATGGCTACACCTTC.

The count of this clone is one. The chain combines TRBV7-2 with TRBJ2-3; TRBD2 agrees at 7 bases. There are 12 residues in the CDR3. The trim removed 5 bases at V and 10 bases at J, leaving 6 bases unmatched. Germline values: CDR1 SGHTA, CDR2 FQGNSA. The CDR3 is CASSAFLAAQYF. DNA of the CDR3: TGTGCCAGCAGCGCCTTTCTAGCGGCGCAGTATTTT. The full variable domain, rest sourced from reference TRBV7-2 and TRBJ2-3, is GAGVSQSPSNKVTEKGKDVELRCDPISGHTALYWYRQSLGQGLEFLIYFQGNSAPDKSGLPSDRFSAERTGGSVSTLTIQRTQQEDSAVYLCASSAFLAAQYFGPGTRLTVL.

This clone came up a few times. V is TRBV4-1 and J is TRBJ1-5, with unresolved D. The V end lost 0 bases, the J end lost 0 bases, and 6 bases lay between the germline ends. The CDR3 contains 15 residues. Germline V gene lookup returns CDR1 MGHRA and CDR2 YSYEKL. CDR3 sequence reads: CASSQERVSNQPQHF. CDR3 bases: TGCGCCAGCAGCCAAGAACGAGTTAGCAATCAGCCCCAGCATTTT.